This T cell receptor beta chain is drawn from a study of beta chain features in type 1 diabetes. This clone has only a few counts. The investigators reverse transcribed all of the isolated RNA, so they sequenced expressed TCRB transcripts. The repertoire was sequenced with immunoSEQ multiplex PCR; TCRdb's copy has only in-frame clones and lacks some. The profile shows approximately 340,000 clones, over 12% of them singletons. Germline lookup yields CDR1 LNHDA and CDR2 SQIVND (reference sequence). CDR3 size: 14 residues. Trimming removed 6 bases from V and 7 bases from J; junction bases left unmatched: 6.

Material for sequencing was naive CD4+ T cells from blood. The receptor comes from a woman aged 18-29 years in good health. The chain has TRBV19 and TRBJ2-1; 10 nucleotides line up with TRBD2. In nucleotides, the CDR3 is TGTGCCAGTAGAGCGGGAGGGCCGGAAAATGAGCAGTTCTTC. Translation gives CASRAGGPENEQFF.